This TCR beta chain came from a study of T cell responses to AZD1222 COVID-19 vaccine. The CDR3 has 16 residues. V was clipped by 1 base and J by 5 bases; unmatched bases: 11. Per germline, CDR1 SGHAT and CDR2 FQDESV (reference sequence). Whole-study findings and limits: The study reported that nearly half of spike-specific TCRs target unmutated variant regions.

On this clone: Its antigen remains unidentified.

Repertoires were generated with immunoSEQ multiplex PCR, while TCRdb's copy carries only in-frame clones and drops some. The sample contains approximately 82,000 clones, approximately 90% of which appear only once. The starting material was peripheral blood, obtained 28 days after the second AZD1222 dose. The chain joins TRBV11-1 to TRBJ2-7; 7 nucleotides line up with TRBD2. The clonotype originates from an adult who received the AZD1222 COVID-19 vaccine. In DNA form, the CDR3 reads TGTGCCAGCAGCTTAGTGGGGACTCCAAGCGGGGACGAGCAGTACTTC. It is translated as CASSLVGTPSGDEQYF.